What follows are 19 T cell receptor beta chains derived from one specimen sequenced in a study of blood T cell repertoires in COVID-19. Method: immunoSEQ multiplex PCR; TCRdb's copy keeps in-frame clones and lacks some. The sample lists about 200,000 clones; about 88% were seen once. Input material: PBMCs or T cells enriched from blood (not recorded which). The source of these receptors is a woman aged 40 to 50 in a cohort exposed to, infected with or recovered from COVID-19 (not recorded which).

The chain has TRBV19 and TRBJ1-4; 8 bases line up with TRBD1. CDR1 and CDR2 from the germline V gene are LNHDA and SQIVND (reference sequence). Trimming took 2 bases from V and 7 from J; bases not matched to a gene: 3. The CDR3 sequence is 14 residues long. CDR3 coding DNA: TGTGCCAGTAGTATACAGACAGGGGTTGAAAAACTGTTTTTT. Translated: CASSIQTGVEKLFF.

The CDR3 here is CASGGAEMNTEAFF. The DNA of the CDR3 is TGTGCCAGCGGCGGGGCAGAGATGAACACTGAAGCTTTCTTT. The chain is built from TRBV9 and TRBJ1-1; TRBD1 might be the D (5 bases). Deletions cut 7 bases from V and 0 bases from J, with 13 bases between. This CDR3 spans 14 amino acids. Germline lookup yields CDR1 SGDLS and CDR2 YYNGEE.

Here the CDR3 reads CASSWRGGETQYF. CDR3 sequence (DNA): TGTGCCAGCAGCTGGCGGGGGGGGGAGACCCAGTACTTC. The chain uses TRBV5-4 and TRBJ2-5, with 9 bases that match TRBD2. The CDR3 spans 13 residues. V gave up 3 bases and J gave up 5 bases; unmatched junction bases: 2. Germline V gives CDR1 SGHNT, CDR2 YYREEE (reference sequence).

The gene calls are TRBV5-4 and TRBJ1-1; TRBD1 matches 7 bases. J lost 5 bases, V lost 7 bases, and 8 bases had no gene match. Germline V lookup: CDR1 SGHNT, CDR2 YYREEE (reference sequence). The CDR3 has 13 amino acids. The CDR3 nucleotides are TGTGCCAGCTTGAGACAGGGACGAACTGAAGCTTTCTTT. This sequence encodes CASLRQGRTEAFF.

The gene calls are TRBV5-5 and TRBJ2-5, with 7 bases fitting TRBD1. J was trimmed by 1 base and V by 0 bases; bases with no gene match: 12. The CDR3 is 18 residues long. CDR1 and CDR2 from the germline V gene are SGHKS and YYEKEE (reference sequence). For the CDR3, the DNA is TGTGCCAGCAGCTTGGTGGAGAGATTGGGACAGCTCCAAGAGACCCAGTACTTC. Its protein product is CASSLVERLGQLQETQYF. Full variable domain (missing parts from reference TRBV5-5 and TRBJ2-5): DAGVTQSPTHLIKTRGQQVTLRCSPISGHKSVSWYQQVLGQGPQFIFQYYEKEERGRGNFPDRFSARQFPNYSSELNVNALLLGDSALYLCASSLVERLGQLQETQYFGPGTRLLVL.

The V call is TRBV10-3, the J call TRBJ1-5; 8 bases are a match to TRBD1. The germline V gene has CDR1 ENHRY and CDR2 SYGVKD. The CDR3 has 17 residues. J gave up 1 base and V 3 bases, and 8 bases lay outside the gene matches. In DNA, the CDR3 is TGTGCCATCAGTGAATTTCAGGGGGCAGGGAGCAATCAGCCCCAGCATTTT. Protein product: CAISEFQGAGSNQPQHF.

A few counts support this clone. The chain links TRBV6-5 to TRBJ1-2; TRBD1 agrees at 12 bases. The germline gives CDR1 MNHEY, CDR2 SVGAGI. Trimming took 2 bases from V and 5 from J; bases not matched to a gene: 3. This CDR3 comprises 15 residues. The CDR3 DNA is TGTGCCAGCAGTTACCGGGGACAGGGGGCTTATGGCTACACCTTC. Translated: CASSYRGQGAYGYTF.

The rearrangement uses TRBV18 and TRBJ2-1, with D perhaps matching TRBD1 (6 bases). The CDR3 runs 16 residues. Germline CDR1 KGHSH, CDR2 LQKENI. The V and J ends lost 6 bases and 0 bases respectively, with 15 bases between them. The CDR3 DNA follows: TGTGCCAGCTCCCGATATGACAGGAGCTCCTACAATGAGCAGTTCTTC. This translates into CASSRYDRSSYNEQFF.

The V gene is TRBV20-1, the J gene TRBJ2-1; unclear D gene. V lost 1 base and J lost 7, with 5 bases in between. The CDR3 consists of 11 residues. CDR1 and CDR2 from the germline V gene are DFQATT and SNEGSKA (reference sequence). CDR3 sequence reads: CSARVVNEQFF. The CDR3 DNA reads as TGCAGTGCTAGAGTAGTAAATGAGCAGTTCTTC.

The chain has TRBV19 and TRBJ2-3; possibly TRBD2 for D (7 bases). CDR3 length: 16 residues. Trimming took off 3 bases at V and 3 bases at J, with 16 bases between the two ends. CDR1 LNHDA and CDR2 SQIVND come from the germline V gene (reference sequence). In DNA form, the CDR3 reads TGTGCCAGTAGTATGGGGCGGGGGCTCGGTACAGATACGCAGTATTTT. Its protein is CASSMGRGLGTDTQYF.

This chain uses TRBV20-1 with TRBJ2-7, with D possibly matching TRBD2 (6 bases). Germline V gives CDR1 DFQATT, CDR2 SNEGSKA (reference sequence). V lost 3 bases and J 0 bases, leaving 15 bases between the germline ends. The CDR3 has 15 residues. CDR3 protein: CSASRGGFDSYEQYF. The CDR3 DNA sequence: TGCAGTGCTAGTAGGGGAGGATTCGACTCCTACGAGCAGTACTTC.

The chain couples TRBV6-5 to TRBJ2-5; perhaps TRBD1 as D (6 bases). This CDR3 is built from 13 residues. CDR1 MNHEY and CDR2 SVGAGI come from the germline V gene. Trimming shortened V by 4 bases and J by 5 bases, and 11 bases separated the two germline ends. CDR3 region: CASSFYQGETQYF. The CDR3 bases are TGTGCCAGCAGTTTTTATCAGGGGGAGACCCAGTACTTC.

This clone was seen a few times. The gene calls are TRBV9 and TRBJ2-5, with TRBD1 matching 7 bases. This CDR3 spans 14 amino acids. V lost 3 bases, J lost 5 bases, and 7 bases stayed unmatched. CDR1 is SGDLS and CDR2 is YYNGEE in the germline V gene. The CDR3 DNA reads as TGTGCCAGCAGCGAGACAGGGAATCGGGAGACCCAGTACTTC. Its translation is CASSETGNRETQYF.

This clone was counted a single time. As DNA, the CDR3 is TGTGCCAGCAGCCCTGGACTAGGACTTGGGGATACGCAGTATTTT. Translation gives CASSPGLGLGDTQYF. The chain employs TRBV7-2 and TRBJ2-3; 7 bases align to TRBD2. Germline values: CDR1 SGHTA, CDR2 FQGNSA. J was trimmed by 6 bases and V by 5 bases; bases with no gene match: 11. CDR3 length equals 15 residues.

This clone appeared once. The CDR3 bases are TGTGCCAGCAGCTTAGGAGGTCGTGGCTACACCTTC. Translation gives CASSLGGRGYTF. The chain employs TRBV7-9 and TRBJ1-2, with no clear D. Trimming left V 1 base short and J 7 bases short, with 7 bases between. The length of the CDR3 is 12 residues. Germline-derived CDR1 and CDR2 are SEHNR and FQNEAQ (reference sequence).

The chain links TRBV6-2 or TRBV6-3 to TRBJ2-7; 9 bases map to TRBD2. CDR3 size: 15 residues. Germline loops: CDR1 MNHEY, CDR2 SVGEGT. V dropped 4 bases and J dropped 0; count of bases not matched to a gene: 4. CDR3 amino acids: CASSSSGASSYEQYF. Written as DNA, the CDR3 is TGTGCCAGCAGTTCTAGCGGGGCAAGCTCCTACGAGCAGTACTTC.

This clone has more than one count but fewer than ten. The chain combines TRBV5-4 with TRBJ2-7; D is perhaps TRBD2 (5 bases). CDR1 is SGHNT, CDR2 YYREEE, per germline (reference sequence). V lost 0 bases, J lost 5 bases, and 12 bases lay in between. The CDR3 is made up of 14 amino acids. The CDR3 is CASSLAGSIDEQYF. The CDR3 nucleotides read TGTGCCAGCAGCTTGGCGGGGTCTATCGACGAGCAGTACTTC.

The rearrangement links TRBV3-1 (or the pseudogene TRBV3-2) to TRBJ2-2; D may be TRBD2 (5 bases). The ends were cut back, 4 bases at V and 4 bases at J, with 16 bases in the middle. The CDR3 sequence is 16 residues long. The V gene's germline CDR1 is LGHDT and CDR2 YNNKEL (reference sequence). CDR3 in amino acids: CASSPFSGIRTGELFF. CDR3 DNA sequence: TGTGCCAGCAGCCCTTTCTCCGGGATTCGCACCGGGGAGCTGTTTTTT.

The chain has TRBV29-1 and TRBJ1-1; 8 positions agree with TRBD1. The germline CDR1 and CDR2 sequences are SQVTM and ANQGSEA. This CDR3 has 12 residues. Trimming took 2 bases from V and 8 from J; bases not matched to a gene: 4. The CDR3 loop reads CSVEQTGAEAFF. In nucleotides, the CDR3 is TGCAGCGTTGAACAGACAGGGGCGGAAGCTTTCTTT.